This T cell receptor (beta chain) is drawn from a study of T-cell memory formation after mild COVID-19. Study information: The study found TCR clusters largely donor specific.

The CDR3 totals 13 residues. Trimming took off 4 bases at V and 4 bases at J, with 10 bases between the two ends. CDR1 is SGHRS and CDR2 is YFSETQ in the germline V gene. Study results and caveats: Of the contracting clones, CD4+ ones lay mainly in CM and EM, and CD8+ ones in EMRA. Memory from before infection featured some responding clones, which suggests cross-reactive memory joined.

This clonotype showed up just a few times. What it binds is unknown. TCRdb re-called the 5' RACE reads with MiXCR, one entry per CDR3 protein. The sample has 350,000 to 400,000 distinct CDR3 sequences, around 15% seen once; the top ten hold around 21%. Material: PBMCs or a T cell subset sorted from them (not recorded which). This sequence was found in a man in his late teens or twenties who had mild COVID-19 (a few samples of this study predate the infection). Cell type and time point are not known. The V gene is TRBV5-1, the J gene TRBJ2-3, with D perhaps matching TRBD2 (6 bases). In nucleotides, the CDR3 is TGCGCCAGCAGCACGGACTATTCAGATACGCAGTATTTT. Translated, it gives CASSTDYSDTQYF.